What follows describes a single T cell receptor beta chain. The primer mix had 60 Vbeta and 13 Jbeta primers. The protocol was immunoSEQ multiplex PCR, while the TCRdb copy is restricted to in-frame clones and leaves out a portion. The data show roughly 150,000 clones, with around 9.7% seen just once and 1.8% held by the top ten. Germline V gene data show CDR1 as MNHNS and CDR2 as SASEGT. Trimming shortened V by 3 bases and J by 6 bases, and 15 bases separated the two germline ends. This CDR3 is built from 15 residues. The data were obtained in a study of cytomegalovirus exposure and HLA in healthy donors.

The receptor's source is a man in his fifties or sixties in good health and CMV-seronegative. The genes are TRBV6-1 and TRBJ1-5; D perhaps matches TRBD1 (6 bases). What was sequenced was PBMCs. The CDR3 here is CASSEGNRVRQPQHF. DNA of the CDR3: TGTGCCAGCAGTGAGGGAAACAGGGTCCGTCAGCCCCAGCATTTT.